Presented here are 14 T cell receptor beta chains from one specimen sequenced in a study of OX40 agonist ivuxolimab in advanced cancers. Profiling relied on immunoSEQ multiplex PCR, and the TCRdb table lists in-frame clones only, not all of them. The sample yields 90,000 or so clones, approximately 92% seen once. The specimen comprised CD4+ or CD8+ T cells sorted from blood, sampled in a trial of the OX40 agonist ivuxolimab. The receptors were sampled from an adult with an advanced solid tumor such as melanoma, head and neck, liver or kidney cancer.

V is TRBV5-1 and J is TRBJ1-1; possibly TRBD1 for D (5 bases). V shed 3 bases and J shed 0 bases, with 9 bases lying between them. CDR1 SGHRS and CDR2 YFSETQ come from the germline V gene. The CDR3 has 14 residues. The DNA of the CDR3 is TGCGCCAGCAGCTCGGGGGTTCTGAACACTGAAGCTTTCTTT. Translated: CASSSGVLNTEAFF.

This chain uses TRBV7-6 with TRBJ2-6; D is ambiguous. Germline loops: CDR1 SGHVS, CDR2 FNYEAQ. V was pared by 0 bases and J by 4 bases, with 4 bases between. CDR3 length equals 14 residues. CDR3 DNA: TGTGCCAGCAGCTTAGCTGGCGGGGCCAACGTCCTGACTTTC. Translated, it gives CASSLAGGANVLTF.

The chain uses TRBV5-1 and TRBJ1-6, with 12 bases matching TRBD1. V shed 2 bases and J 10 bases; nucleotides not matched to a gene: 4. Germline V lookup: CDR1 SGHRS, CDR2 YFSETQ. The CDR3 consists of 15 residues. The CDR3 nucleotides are TGCGCCAGCAGCTTTTTGGGACAGGGGGCATCACCCCTCCACTTT. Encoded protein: CASSFLGQGASPLHF.

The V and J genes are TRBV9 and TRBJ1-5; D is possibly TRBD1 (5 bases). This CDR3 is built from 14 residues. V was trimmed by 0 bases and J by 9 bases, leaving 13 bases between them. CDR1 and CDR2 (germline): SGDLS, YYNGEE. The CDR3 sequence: CASSVAGGAGPQHF. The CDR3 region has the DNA TGTGCCAGCAGCGTAGCTGGGGGTGCAGGGCCCCAGCATTTT.

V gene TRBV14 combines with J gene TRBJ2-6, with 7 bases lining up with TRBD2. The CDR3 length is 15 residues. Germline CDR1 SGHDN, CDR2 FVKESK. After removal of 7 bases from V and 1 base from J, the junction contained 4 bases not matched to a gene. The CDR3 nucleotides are TGTGCCAGCACCGAGGGAGGGTCTGGGGCCAACGTCCTGACTTTC. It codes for CASTEGGSGANVLTF.

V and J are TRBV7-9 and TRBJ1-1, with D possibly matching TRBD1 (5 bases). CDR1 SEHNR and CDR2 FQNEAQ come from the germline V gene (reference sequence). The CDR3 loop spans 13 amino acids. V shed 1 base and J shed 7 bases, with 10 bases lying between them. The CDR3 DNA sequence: TGTGCCAGCAGCTTAGTTCAGGGAATTGAAGCTTTCTTT. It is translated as CASSLVQGIEAFF.

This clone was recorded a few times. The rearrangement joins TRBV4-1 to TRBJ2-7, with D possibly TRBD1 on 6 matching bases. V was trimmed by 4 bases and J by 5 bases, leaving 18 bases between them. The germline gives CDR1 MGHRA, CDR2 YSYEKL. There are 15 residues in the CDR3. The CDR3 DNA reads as TGCGCCAGCAGCCGCTACGGGACAAAGGGGGACGAGCAGTACTTC. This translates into CASSRYGTKGDEQYF.

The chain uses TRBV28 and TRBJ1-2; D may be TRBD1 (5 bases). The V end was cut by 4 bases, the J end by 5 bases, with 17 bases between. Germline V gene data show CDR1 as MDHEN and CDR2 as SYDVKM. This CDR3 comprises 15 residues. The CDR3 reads CASSSGTALRYGYTF. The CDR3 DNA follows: TGTGCCAGCAGTTCAGGGACGGCCCTTAGGTATGGCTACACCTTC.

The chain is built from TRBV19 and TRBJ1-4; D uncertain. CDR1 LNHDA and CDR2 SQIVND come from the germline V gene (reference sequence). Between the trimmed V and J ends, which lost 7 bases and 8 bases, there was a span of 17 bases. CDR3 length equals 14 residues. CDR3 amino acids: CASNEGGIREKLFF. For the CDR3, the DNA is TGTGCCAGTAACGAGGGAGGGATAAGGGAAAAACTGTTTTTT. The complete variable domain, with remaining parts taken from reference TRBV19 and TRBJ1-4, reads DGGITQSPKYLFRKEGQNVTLSCEQNLNHDAMYWYRQDPGQGLRLIYYSQIVNDFQKGDIAEGYSVSREKKESFPLTVTSAQKNPTAFYLCASNEGGIREKLFFGSGTQLSVL.

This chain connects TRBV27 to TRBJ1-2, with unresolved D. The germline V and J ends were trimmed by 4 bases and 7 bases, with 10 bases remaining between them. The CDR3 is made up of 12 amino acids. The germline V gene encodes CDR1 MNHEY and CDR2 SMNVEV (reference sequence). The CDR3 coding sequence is TGTGCCAGCAGTTCCCGGGAGGGTGGCTACACCTTC. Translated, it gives CASSSREGGYTF.

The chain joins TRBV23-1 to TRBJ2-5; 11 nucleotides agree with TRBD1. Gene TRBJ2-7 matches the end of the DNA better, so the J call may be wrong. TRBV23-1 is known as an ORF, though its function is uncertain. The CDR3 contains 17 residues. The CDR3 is CASSRGQGASDPYEQYF. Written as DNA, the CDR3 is TGCGCCAGCAGTCGCGGACAGGGGGCGAGTGATCCCTACGAGCAGTACTTC.

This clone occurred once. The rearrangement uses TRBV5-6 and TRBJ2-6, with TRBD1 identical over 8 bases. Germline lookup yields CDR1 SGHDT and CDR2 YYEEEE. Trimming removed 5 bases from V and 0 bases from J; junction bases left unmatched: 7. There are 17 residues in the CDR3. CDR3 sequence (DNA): TGTGCCAGCAGGTTCTCTCAGGGGGCCTCTGGGGCCAACGTCCTGACTTTC. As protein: CASRFSQGASGANVLTF.

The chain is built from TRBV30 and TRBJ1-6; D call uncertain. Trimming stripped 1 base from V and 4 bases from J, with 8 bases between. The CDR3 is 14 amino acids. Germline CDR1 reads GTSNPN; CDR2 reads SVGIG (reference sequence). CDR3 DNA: TGTGCCTGGAGTGAACACGGTTATAATTCACCCCTCCACTTT. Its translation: CAWSEHGYNSPLHF. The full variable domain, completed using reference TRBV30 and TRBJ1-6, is SQTIHQWPATLVQPVGSPLSLECTVEGTSNPNLYWYRQAAGRGLQLLFYSVGIGQISSEVPQNLSASRPQDRQFILSSKKLLLSDSGFYLCAWSEHGYNSPLHFGNGTRLTVT.

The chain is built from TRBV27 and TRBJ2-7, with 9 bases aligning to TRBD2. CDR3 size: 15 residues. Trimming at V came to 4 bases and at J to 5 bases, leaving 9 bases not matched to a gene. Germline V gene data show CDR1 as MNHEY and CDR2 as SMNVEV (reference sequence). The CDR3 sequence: CASSSRIAGDNEQYF. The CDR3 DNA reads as TGTGCCAGCAGTTCCCGGATAGCGGGAGACAACGAGCAGTACTTC.